What follows are 7 T cell receptor beta chains derived from one specimen sequenced in a study of siplizumab effects on memory and regulatory T cells. Here immunoSEQ multiplex PCR was the method, and the copy in TCRdb shows in-frame clones only, minus some. The sample lists fewer than 110,000 clones, over 90% seen once, with about 12% in the top ten. The material sequenced was non-Treg CD4+ T cells sorted from blood. These receptors were taken from a human donor in good health.

This clone was counted once. The J gene is TRBJ2-5, the V gene TRBV2; no clear D gene. The CDR3 extends over 13 amino acids. Germline CDR1 is SNHLY and CDR2 is FYNNEI. The CDR3 region has the DNA TGTGCGGGTGGGCGGATGTCCCAAGAGACCCAGTACTTC. Amino acids: CAGGRMSQETQYF.

The genes are TRBV6-6 and TRBJ2-5; TRBD1 aligns across 12 bases. J was trimmed by 5 bases and V by 4 bases; bases with no gene match: 5. The CDR3 totals 15 residues. The germline CDR1 and CDR2 sequences are MNHNY and SVGAGI (reference sequence). CDR3 nucleotide sequence: TGTGCCAGCAGTTTTGGGACAGGGGGCCACGAGACCCAGTACTTC. Protein product: CASSFGTGGHETQYF.

This sequence joins TRBV7-6 and TRBJ2-7; 8 bases map to TRBD2. The CDR3 loop spans 12 amino acids. Unmatched junction bases numbered 2, after V lost 5 bases and J lost 5 bases. CDR1 and CDR2 from the germline V gene are SGHVS and FNYEAQ. The CDR3 DNA reads as TGTGCCAGCAGCCGGGGGGGGGACGAGCAGTACTTC. Its protein product is CASSRGGDEQYF. The variable domain in full, completed from reference TRBV7-6 and TRBJ2-7, reads GAGVSQSPRYKVTKRGQDVALRCDPISGHVSLYWYRQALGQGPEFLTYFNYEAQQDKSGLPNDRFSAERPEGSISTLTIQRTEQRDSAMYRCASSRGGDEQYFGPGTRLTVT.

Only one count was recorded for this clone. J is TRBJ1-4 and V is TRBV30; 9 bases align to TRBD1. Germline values: CDR1 GTSNPN, CDR2 SVGIG (reference sequence). This CDR3 contains 15 residues. V lost 3 bases and J lost 3; bases outside the gene matches: 5. The CDR3 protein is CAWSPGTGSNEKLFF. In DNA form, the CDR3 reads TGTGCCTGGAGCCCCGGGACAGGGTCTAATGAAAAACTGTTTTTT.

In this sample, this clone turned up once. The chain carries TRBV21-1 and TRBJ2-1; the listed D gene, TRBD2, was not tested against the DNA. TRBV21-1 is a documented pseudogene. The CDR3 is made up of 18 amino acids. CDR3: CASSSWTSGPSSYNEQFF. The CDR3 nucleotides read TGTGCCAGCAGCTCGTGGACTAGCGGACCGAGCTCCTACAATGAGCAGTTCTTC.

V gene TRBV28 combines with J gene TRBJ1-4, with D uncertain. The CDR3 length is 13 residues. Per the germline V gene, CDR1 is MDHEN and CDR2 is SYDVKM. The germline V and J ends were trimmed by 3 bases and 8 bases, with 10 bases remaining between them. This CDR3 is CASSLFAQEKLFF. The CDR3 nucleotides are TGTGCCAGCAGTTTGTTTGCCCAAGAAAAACTGTTTTTT.

The chain uses TRBV5-1 and TRBJ1-4; no reliable D call. Trimming stripped 4 bases from V and 5 bases from J, with 15 bases between. Per the germline V gene, CDR1 is SGHRS and CDR2 is YFSETQ. The CDR3 extends over 15 amino acids. DNA of the CDR3: TGCGCCAGCAGCGAACAAACCGGGCCCAATGAAAAACTGTTTTTT. As protein: CASSEQTGPNEKLFF.